Presented here are 23 T cell receptor delta chains from one specimen sequenced in a study of γδ T cells in repeated Plasmodium falciparum infection. TCRdb used CATT to re-call clones from the multiplex PCR reads. This table holds some 50,000 delta-chain clones, less than 2% found once. Gammadelta T cells were flow-sorted from PBMC into Vgamma9/Vdelta2+ and Vdelta2-negative populations for bulk analysis. The sample was gamma-delta T cells from blood. The receptor source for this set is a pool of human donors (malaria-infected and uninfected, not separated).

Worth noting for this clone: Since a much larger clone is just one base distant, this may be a read error. The chain links TRDV1 to TRDJ1; a possible D gene is TRDD3 (5 bases). The J gene, missing from TCRdb, was assigned here through DNA to germline matching. Germline CDR1 is TSWWSYY and CDR2 is QGS. The CDR3 is 22 amino acids. CDR3 region: CALWEPPFLIWPYTGRPDKLIF. In DNA, the CDR3 is TGTGCTCTTTGGGAACCCCCCTTTCTTATCTGGCCCTATACGGGAAGACCCGATAAACTCATCTTT.

The table lists this clone with a few counts. The mismatch at residue 13 between this DNA's translation and the TCRdb protein of a much larger clone likely reflects a read error; the protein shown is translated from the DNA. The rearrangement joins TRDV1 to TRDJ1; TRDD2 is a possible D gene (6 bases). The J gene, absent from TCRdb, was called here by matching the DNA to germline. The germline gives CDR1 TSWWSYY, CDR2 QGS. V shed 0 bases and J shed 4 bases, with 30 bases lying between them. The length of the CDR3 is 21 residues. The CDR3, as DNA: TGTGCTCTTGGGGAACTCGGTCCTACAGAGCTACTGGAGGATTGGTGCGATAAACTCATCTTT. It yields the protein CALGELGPTELLEDWCDKLIF.

As regards this clone: The TCRdb protein comes from a much larger clone and disagrees with this DNA's translation at residue 6, likely due to a read error; the protein given here is derived from the DNA. This chain links TRDV2 with TRDJ1, with TRDD3 matching over 9 bases. Assignment of the J gene here rests on matching the DNA to germline, because TCRdb gives none. The CDR3 is 22 residues long. Germline CDR1 and CDR2: GEAIGNYY and EKD. V shed 4 bases, J shed 0 bases, and the junction held 26 bases outside the gene matches. The DNA of the CDR3 is TGTGCCTGTGATAAATGCCCTCGTCGGGGGGATACCCCAAACTCGTACACCGATAAACTCATCTTT. It specifies CACDKCPRRGDTPNSYTDKLIF.

The sample holds a few counts of this clone. This likely came from a read error, as a far larger clone is one base away. At the DNA level, this CDR3 is encoded by other sequences in the same sample as well. The chain carries TRDV3 and TRDJ1; 8 bases match TRDD2. The CDR3 has 14 residues. Germline V gives CDR1 TVYSNPD, CDR2 GDNSRS (reference sequence). CDR3 amino acids: CALAFLRGENKLIF. DNA for the CDR3: TGCGCCTTAGCCTTCCTAAGGGGGGAGAATAAACTCATCTTT. Full variable domain (outside the CDR3, taken from reference TRDV3 and TRDJ1): CDKVTQSSPDQTVASGSEVVLLCTYDTVYSNPDLFWYRIRPDYSFQFVFYGDNSRSEGADFTQGRFSVKHILTQKAFHLVISPVRTEDSATYYCALAFLRGENKLIFGKGTRVTVEP.

Worth noting for this clone: The TCRdb protein comes from a much larger clone and disagrees with this DNA's translation at residue 11, likely due to a read error; the protein given here is derived from the DNA. The chain couples TRDV1 to TRDJ1; possible D gene TRDD2, 7 bases. Trimming took 3 bases from V and 4 from J, leaving 33 bases between them. This CDR3 has 21 residues. Per germline, CDR1 TSWWSYY and CDR2 QGS. The CDR3 sequence: CALGEVFLPSALGINSDKLIF. CDR3 in DNA: TGTGCTCTTGGGGAGGTATTCCTACCCTCAGCGCTGGGGATCAATAGCGATAAACTCATCTTT.

As concerns this clone: It is likely a read error: a sequence one base away is far more abundant. The sample contains more than one DNA sequence encoding this CDR3. V and J are TRAV38-2/DV8 and TRDJ1, with D possibly matching TRDD3 (5 bases). TCRdb leaves out the J gene; it was filled in here by matching the DNA to germline. This CDR3 has 13 residues. CDR1 and CDR2 from the germline V gene are TSESDYY and QEAYKQQN. Trimming cost V 6 bases and J 8 bases, with 17 bases left between them. The DNA for the CDR3 is TGTGCTTATACTGGCTCGGATAACGCGAAACTCATCTTT. Amino acid sequence: CAYTGSDNAKLIF.

This clone has more than one count but fewer than ten. The protein given by TCRdb reflects a much larger clone and differs at residue 13 from this DNA's translation, likely from a read error; the protein shown is the DNA's translation. This chain connects TRDV2 to TRDJ2; a weak D match, TRDD3 (6 bases). The J call could be wrong; TRDJ1 is a better fit for the DNA end. The CDR3 is 14 residues long. Germline V gene data show CDR1 as GEAIGNYY and CDR2 as EKD. This chain's CDR3 is CACDGIRGTAQLIF. CDR3 nucleotides: TGTGCCTGTGATGGCATAAGGGGGACAGCACAACTCATCTTT.

This clone was counted a few times. This likely came from a read error, as a far larger clone is one base away. The same CDR3 arises from other DNA sequences in this sample as well. The V gene is TRDV1, the J gene TRDJ1; D may be TRDD3 (7 bases). The CDR3 is 19 residues long. Germline CDR1 and CDR2: TSWWSYY and QGS. The CDR3 nucleotides are TGTGCTCTTGGGGGCCTTCCCGCGTACTGGGGCCAGTACACCGATAAGCTCATCTTT. Amino acids: CALGGLPAYWGQYTDKLIF.

In this sample, this clone turned up many times. The protein given by TCRdb reflects a much larger clone and differs at residue 9 from this DNA's translation, likely from a read error; the protein shown is the DNA's translation. The rearrangement links TRDV1 to TRDJ1; D remains ambiguous. The J gene is absent in TCRdb and was assigned here via DNA matching to germline. The germline V gene encodes CDR1 TSWWSYY and CDR2 QGS. The CDR3 runs 14 residues. Trimming left V 3 bases short and J 8 bases short, with 16 bases between. The CDR3 DNA is TGTGCTCTTGGGGATCTCTACTTCAGCCTAAAACTCATCTTT. Translating gives CALGDLYFSLKLIF.

This clone was recorded a few times. This DNA translates differently at residue 8 from the TCRdb protein, which is that of a much larger clone; a read error is likely, and the protein shown is the DNA's own translation. This chain uses TRDV1 with TRDJ1; unclear D gene. The CDR3 covers 22 residues. Looked up from germline, CDR1 is TSWWSYY and CDR2 is QGS. The V end was cut by 5 bases, the J end by 2 bases, with 36 bases between. The CDR3 bases are TGTGCTCTTGGGTTTCAACCGCCCACAGCGGTACTGAGGGTCTTTAAGACCGATAAACTCATCTTT. Its translation: CALGFQPPTAVLRVFKTDKLIF.

A word on this clone: A far larger clone differs by one base, so this is likely a read error. The same CDR3 is also encoded by other DNA sequences in this sample. J is TRDJ1 and V is TRDV1; TRDD3 is a possible D gene (5 bases). Germline CDR1 TSWWSYY, CDR2 QGS. CDR3 length: 21 residues. The CDR3 is CALGELKRTGHHQWGTDKLIF. CDR3 DNA: TGTGCCCTTGGGGAACTCAAGCGGACGGGTCACCATCAATGGGGCACCGATAAACTCATCTTT.

This clone was seen only a few times. TCRdb records a much larger clone's protein for this DNA, with a difference at residue 3 that likely arises from a read error; the protein given is the translation of the DNA. The rearrangement links TRDV1 to TRDJ1; TRDD3 is a possible D gene (5 bases). The V end was cut by 10 bases, the J end by 3 bases, with 33 bases between. The CDR3 length is 19 residues. Germline CDR1 is TSWWSYY and CDR2 is QGS. The CDR3 coding sequence is TGTGCTCCTGGAGTGTGCACTAGGGCTGGTCGGGGAATGTCCGATAAACTCATCTTT. As protein: CAPGVCTRAGRGMSDKLIF.

Turning to this clone: Since a far larger clone is one base different, this is likely a read error. The sample holds other DNA sequences that translate to the same CDR3. The chain links TRDV2 to TRDJ1; 8 nucleotides align to TRDD3. TCRdb gives no J gene; it was assigned here by matching the DNA to germline. V was pared by 0 bases and J by 0 bases, with 14 bases of the junction left unmatched. Germline loops: CDR1 GEAIGNYY, CDR2 EKD. CDR3 length equals 19 residues. The CDR3 reads CACDTVIQLGVRHTDKLIF. The CDR3 DNA reads TGTGCCTGTGACACCGTTATCCAACTGGGGGTCCGGCACACCGATAAACTCATCTTT.

This clone was detected many times. Translating this DNA gives a protein that differs at residue 5 from the TCRdb one, which belongs to a much larger clone; a read error is likely, and the protein shown is this translation. The J gene is TRDJ1, the V gene TRDV2, with 8 bases identical to TRDD3. TCRdb does not report a J gene; here it was assigned by matching the DNA to germline references. CDR1 is GEAIGNYY and CDR2 is EKD in the germline V gene. Trimming at V came to 3 bases and at J to 2 bases, leaving 16 bases not matched to a gene. This CDR3 is 18 amino acids long. The CDR3 is CACDAVGGTWGKTDKLIF. CDR3 nucleotides: TGTGCCTGTGACGCGGTAGGAGGTACCTGGGGGAAAACCGATAAACTCATCTTT.

This clone was seen only a few times. This likely reflects a read error, since a far larger clone is one base away. Other nucleotide sequences from this sample produce the same CDR3. The rearrangement links TRDV1 to TRDJ2, with a tentative D call TRDD2 (6 bases). Germline-derived CDR1 and CDR2 are TSWWSYY and QGS. The CDR3 consists of 16 residues. CDR3 in amino acids: CALGDILHAGTAQLFF. In DNA, the CDR3 is TGTGCTCTTGGGGACATCCTACACGCAGGCACAGCGCAACTCTTCTTT.

This clone was seen repeatedly, ten times or more. The chain couples TRDV1 to TRDJ1, with 7 bases identical to TRDD3. Germline lookup yields CDR1 TSWWSYY and CDR2 QGS. The CDR3 extends over 18 amino acids. V shed 0 bases and J 0 bases; nucleotides not matched to a gene: 10. CDR3 region: CALGELLRRGIYTDKLIF. CDR3 nucleotide sequence: TGTGCTCTTGGGGAACTTCTGAGACGGGGGATTTACACCGATAAACTCATCTTT.

Of note for this clone: TCRdb assigns this DNA the protein of a much larger clone, which departs from its translation at residue 14; this likely reflects a read error, and the protein shown comes from translating the DNA. The J gene is TRDJ1, the V gene TRDV1; 9 bases match TRDD3. The J gene was not available in TCRdb and was assigned here by matching the DNA to germline segments. CDR1 TSWWSYY and CDR2 QGS come from the germline V gene. The CDR3 extends over 17 amino acids. CDR3 in amino acids: CALGDYRWGIRADRLIF. CDR3 nucleotide sequence: TGTGCTCTTGGGGACTACCGCTGGGGGATTAGGGCCGATAGACTCATCTTT.

This clone has a handful of counts. The protein in TCRdb stems from a much larger clone and differs at residue 12 from this DNA's translation, likely a read error; here the protein is translated from the DNA. The genes are TRDV1 and TRDJ1; D gene unclear. TCRdb gives no J gene; it was assigned here by matching the DNA to germline. The CDR3 contains 18 residues. CDR1 is TSWWSYY, CDR2 QGS, per germline. V shed 1 base and J shed 0 bases, with 18 bases lying between them. Here the CDR3 DNA reads TGTGCTCTTGGGGAACCCCCCACCGGTGGAACTCACACCGATAAACTCATCTTT. Its protein is CALGEPPTGGTHTDKLIF.

Of note for this clone: The protein TCRdb lists belongs to a much larger clone and differs from this DNA's translation at residue 10, which points to a read error; the protein shown is made from the DNA. CDR3 residues: CACDTVLGAPPSYTDKLIF. CDR3 DNA sequence: TGTGCCTGTGACACAGTACTGGGGGCCCCACCCTCGTACACCGATAAACTCATCTTT. The V gene is TRDV2, the J gene TRDJ1, with TRDD3 identical over 8 bases. Assignment of the J gene here rests on matching the DNA to germline, because TCRdb gives none. The germline V gene has CDR1 GEAIGNYY and CDR2 EKD. V dropped 1 base and J dropped 0; count of bases not matched to a gene: 15. The CDR3 sequence is 19 residues long.

There are a few counts of this clone. The chain is built from TRAV38-2/DV8 and TRDJ1, with 8 positions matching TRDD3. Because TCRdb records no J gene, it was assigned here through a match of the DNA to germline. The CDR3 loop spans 19 amino acids. CDR1 and CDR2 from the germline V gene are TSESDYY and QEAYKQQN. Trimming at V came to 1 base and at J to 0 bases, leaving 14 bases not matched to a gene. Written as DNA, the CDR3 is TGTGCTTATAGGAGCCAGTCCTTTCTGGGGGAAATGTACACCGATAAACTCATCTTT. Protein product: CAYRSQSFLGEMYTDKLIF.

This chain links TRDV1 with TRDJ1; D assignment may be TRDD2 or TRDD3 (7 bases each). In the absence of a J gene in TCRdb, the DNA was matched to germline to assign it here. Trimming shortened V by 4 bases and J by 3 bases, and 45 bases separated the two germline ends. The CDR3 sequence is 25 residues long. Germline CDR1 TSWWSYY, CDR2 QGS. In DNA form, the CDR3 reads TGTGCTCTTGGGGGCCCCCTTCAGCCCTTCCTGCCAGTACTGGGGATCCAAAGGAGAGCCGATAAACTCATCTTT. This codes for CALGGPLQPFLPVLGIQRRADKLIF.

This clone was recorded many times. This same CDR3 is encoded by further DNA sequences in the sample. The V call is TRDV1, the J call TRDJ1, with D perhaps matching TRDD2 (7 bases). The CDR3 runs to 21 residues. The ends were cut back, 3 bases at V and 0 bases at J, with 29 bases in the middle. Germline V gene sequence: CDR1 TSWWSYY, CDR2 QGS. The CDR3 nucleotides read TGTGCTCTTGGGGAGGCCGATACACAACCCTTCCTTTGGGGGGACACCGATAAACTCATCTTT. Residues: CALGEADTQPFLWGDTDKLIF.

This clone has a handful of counts. This is likely an artifact of a read error, given a far larger clone one base away. Other nucleotide sequences in the sample specify the same CDR3. The chain is built from TRDV1 and TRDJ1; D perhaps matches TRDD3 (7 bases). The J gene was not available in TCRdb and was assigned here by matching the DNA to germline segments. The CDR3 sequence is 21 residues long. V shed 3 bases and J shed 7 bases, with 36 bases lying between them. Germline loops: CDR1 TSWWSYY, CDR2 QGS. CDR3 residues: CALGEPRLFLGGYPRRTKLIF. The CDR3 DNA reads TGTGCTCTTGGGGAGCCCCGGCTCTTCCTGGGGGGCTATCCCAGACGTACTAAACTCATCTTT.